This TCR beta chain was recovered during a study of T cell changes during pregnancy in multiple sclerosis (dated by TCRdb to the late 2010s). Background for the entire study: Changes in the T cell repertoire over the course of pregnancy were examined in this study in women with multiple sclerosis.

Worth noting for this clone: The specificity of this receptor is unknown. Base-call qualities are not available, and no considerably larger clone is one nucleotide away.

V lost 6 bases and J lost 10 bases; the stretch between them is 12 bases long. Inclusive of the bounding cysteine and phenylalanine, the CDR3 is 11 residues long. Just CDR3 DNA is preserved here, 33 bases in frame from base 1. The germline V gene gives CDR1 as MNHEY and CDR2 as SVGAGI. Libraries came from the immunoSEQ multiplex PCR assay. This immuneACCESS table, as held by TCRdb, lists in-frame sequences with V and J called but not all clones. Of the missing ones, under half trace to an unresolved V gene in checked studies; the others have no known cause. Counted in this sample were 50,000 to 70,000 clones; more than 85% of them appeared once. Jointly, the top ten make up 0.8% to 1% of the sample.

This sequence uses TRBV6-5 and TRBJ1-1; a tentative D match to TRBD1 spans 6 bases. This material consisted of peripheral blood, taken in the first trimester of pregnancy. This clonotype was sampled from a female donor with multiple sclerosis, enrolled in a pregnancy study. The nucleotide sequence reads as follows: TGTGCCAGCAGGCAGGGGAACGGAGCTTTCTTT. This translates into CASRQGNGAFF.